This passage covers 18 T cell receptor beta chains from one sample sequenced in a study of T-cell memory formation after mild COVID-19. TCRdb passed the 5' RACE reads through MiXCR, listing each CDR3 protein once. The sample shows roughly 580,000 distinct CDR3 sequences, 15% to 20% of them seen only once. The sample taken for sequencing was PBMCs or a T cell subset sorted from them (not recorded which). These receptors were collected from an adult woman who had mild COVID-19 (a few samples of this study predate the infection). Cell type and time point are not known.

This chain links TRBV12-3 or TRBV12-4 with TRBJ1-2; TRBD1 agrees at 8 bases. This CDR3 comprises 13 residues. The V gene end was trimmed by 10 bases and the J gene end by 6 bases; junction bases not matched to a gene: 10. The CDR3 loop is CATKTQGADGYTF. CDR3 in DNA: TGTGCCACCAAGACTCAGGGGGCGGATGGCTACACCTTC.

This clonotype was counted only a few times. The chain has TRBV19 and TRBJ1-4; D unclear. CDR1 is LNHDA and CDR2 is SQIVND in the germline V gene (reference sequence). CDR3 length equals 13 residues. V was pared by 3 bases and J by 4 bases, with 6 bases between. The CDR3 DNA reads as TGTGCCAGTAGTATCCTGAATAATGAAAAACTGTTTTTT. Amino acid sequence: CASSILNNEKLFF.

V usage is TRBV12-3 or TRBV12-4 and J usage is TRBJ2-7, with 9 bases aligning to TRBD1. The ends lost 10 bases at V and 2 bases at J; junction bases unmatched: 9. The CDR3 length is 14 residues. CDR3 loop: CATSKDRGAYEQYF. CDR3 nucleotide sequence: TGTGCCACCTCGAAAGACAGGGGGGCCTACGAGCAGTACTTC.

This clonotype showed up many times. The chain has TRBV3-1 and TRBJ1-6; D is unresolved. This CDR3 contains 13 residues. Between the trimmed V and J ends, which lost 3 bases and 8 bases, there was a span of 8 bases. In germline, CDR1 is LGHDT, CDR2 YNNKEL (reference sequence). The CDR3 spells CASSHREDSPLHF. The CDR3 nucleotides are TGTGCCAGCAGCCATCGGGAGGATTCACCCCTCCACTTT.

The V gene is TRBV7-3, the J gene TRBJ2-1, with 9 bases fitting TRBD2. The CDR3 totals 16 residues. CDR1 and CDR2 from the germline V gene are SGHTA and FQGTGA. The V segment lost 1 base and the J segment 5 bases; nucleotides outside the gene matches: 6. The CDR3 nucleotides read TGTGCCAGCAGCTTAATGGGAGCGGGGGGCGACAATGAGCAGTTCTTC. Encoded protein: CASSLMGAGGDNEQFF.

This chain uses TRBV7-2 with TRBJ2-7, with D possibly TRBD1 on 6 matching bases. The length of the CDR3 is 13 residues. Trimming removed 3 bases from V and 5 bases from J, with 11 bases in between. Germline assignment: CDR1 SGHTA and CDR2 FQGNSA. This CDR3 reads CASSFYRANEQYF. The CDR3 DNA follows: TGTGCCAGCAGCTTCTACAGGGCGAACGAGCAGTACTTC.

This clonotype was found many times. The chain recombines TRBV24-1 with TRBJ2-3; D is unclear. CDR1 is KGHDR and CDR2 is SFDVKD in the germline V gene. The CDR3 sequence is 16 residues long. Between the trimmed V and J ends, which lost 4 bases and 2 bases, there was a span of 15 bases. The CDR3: CATSDPRSGDTDTQYF. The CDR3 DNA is TGTGCCACCAGTGACCCTCGGTCAGGCGACACAGATACGCAGTATTTT.

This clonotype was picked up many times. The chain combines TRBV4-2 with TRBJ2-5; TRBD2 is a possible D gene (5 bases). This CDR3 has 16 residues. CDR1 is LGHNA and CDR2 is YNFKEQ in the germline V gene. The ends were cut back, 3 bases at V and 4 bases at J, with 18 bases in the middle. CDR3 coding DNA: TGTGCCAGCAGCCAGTTAGGCGGAGGCGTTGTAGAGACCCAGTACTTC. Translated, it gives CASSQLGGGVVETQYF.

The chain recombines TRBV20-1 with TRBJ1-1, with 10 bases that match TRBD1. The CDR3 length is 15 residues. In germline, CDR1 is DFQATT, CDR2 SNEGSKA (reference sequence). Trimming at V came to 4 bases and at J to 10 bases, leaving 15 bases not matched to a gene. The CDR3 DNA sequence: TGCAGTGCTATAAGCGCCCAGACAGGGGGCGTCGGAGCTTTCTTT. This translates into CSAISAQTGGVGAFF.

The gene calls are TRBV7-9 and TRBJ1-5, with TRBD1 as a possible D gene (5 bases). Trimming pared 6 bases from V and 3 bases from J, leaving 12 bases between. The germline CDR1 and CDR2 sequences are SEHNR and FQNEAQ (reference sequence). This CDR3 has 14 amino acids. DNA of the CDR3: TGTGCCAGCAGAACGGACAACCCCAATCAGCCCCAGCATTTT. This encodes CASRTDNPNQPQHF.

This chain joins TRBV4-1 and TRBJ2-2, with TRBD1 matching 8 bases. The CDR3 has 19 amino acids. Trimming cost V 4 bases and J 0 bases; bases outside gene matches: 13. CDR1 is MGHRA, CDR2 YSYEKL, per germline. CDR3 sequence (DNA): TGCGCCAGCAGCCCTTTAACTATCTCGACAGGGGCGAACACCGGGGAGCTGTTTTTT. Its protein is CASSPLTISTGANTGELFF.

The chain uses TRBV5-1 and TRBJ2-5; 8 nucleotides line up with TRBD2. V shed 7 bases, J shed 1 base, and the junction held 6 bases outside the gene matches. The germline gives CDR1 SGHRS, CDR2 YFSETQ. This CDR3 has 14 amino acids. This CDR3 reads CASSGGGIQETQYF. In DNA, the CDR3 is TGCGCCAGCTCCGGGGGGGGGATCCAAGAGACCCAGTACTTC.

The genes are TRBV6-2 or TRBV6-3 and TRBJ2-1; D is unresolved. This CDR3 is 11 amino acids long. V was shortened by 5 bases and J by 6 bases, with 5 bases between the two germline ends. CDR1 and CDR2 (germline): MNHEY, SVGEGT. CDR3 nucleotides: TGTGCCAGCAGTCACCTCAATGAGCAGTTCTTC. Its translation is CASSHLNEQFF.

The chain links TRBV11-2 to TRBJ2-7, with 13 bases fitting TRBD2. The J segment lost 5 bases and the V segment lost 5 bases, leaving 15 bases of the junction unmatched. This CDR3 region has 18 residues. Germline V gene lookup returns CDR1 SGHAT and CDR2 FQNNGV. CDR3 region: CASSPWVGTSGEEDEQYF. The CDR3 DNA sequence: TGTGCCAGCAGCCCCTGGGTTGGGACTAGCGGGGAGGAGGACGAGCAGTACTTC.

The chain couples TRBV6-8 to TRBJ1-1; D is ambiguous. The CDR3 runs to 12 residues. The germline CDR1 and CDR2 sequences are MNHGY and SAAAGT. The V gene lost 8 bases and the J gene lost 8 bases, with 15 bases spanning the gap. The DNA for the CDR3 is TGTGCCAGCGGCCCGTTGGACTGGGAAGCTTTCTTT. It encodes CASGPLDWEAFF.

The CDR3 region is CASRGATNEKLFF. The CDR3 DNA follows: TGTGCCAGCAGAGGGGCAACTAATGAAAAACTGTTTTTT. V and J are TRBV4-2 and TRBJ1-4; TRBD1 is a possible D gene (5 bases). The CDR3 sequence is 13 residues long. From germline, CDR1 is LGHNA and CDR2 YNFKEQ. V dropped 6 bases and J dropped 0 bases, with 5 bases sitting between them.

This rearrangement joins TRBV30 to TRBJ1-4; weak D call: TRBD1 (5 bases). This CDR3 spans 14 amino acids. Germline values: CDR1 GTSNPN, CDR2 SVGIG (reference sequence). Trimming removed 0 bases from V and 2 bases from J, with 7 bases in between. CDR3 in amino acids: CAWSVGGTNEKLFF. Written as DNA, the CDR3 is TGTGCCTGGAGTGTTGGGGGGACTAATGAAAAACTGTTTTTT.

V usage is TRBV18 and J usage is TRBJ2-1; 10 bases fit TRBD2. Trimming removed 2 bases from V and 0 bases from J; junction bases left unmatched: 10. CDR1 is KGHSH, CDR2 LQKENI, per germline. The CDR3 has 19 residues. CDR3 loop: CASSPLSGRAYSSYNEQFF. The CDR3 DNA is TGTGCCAGCTCACCATTGAGCGGGAGGGCCTACAGCTCCTACAATGAGCAGTTCTTC.